This T cell receptor beta chain came from a study of blood T cell repertoires in COVID-19. Trimming shortened V by 4 bases and J by 6 bases, and 12 bases separated the two germline ends. Germline CDR1 and CDR2: MDHEN and SYDVKM. This CDR3 is built from 13 residues. Original handling: Amplification of reference gene primers provided the estimated nucleated cell counts. TCRdb keeps only in-frame clones here, not all; method: immunoSEQ multiplex PCR. V and J calls and clone size are copied from that table; D and trimming were computed from the DNA. Here the sample spans over 15,000 clones, roughly three quarters being singletons.

The sample comprised peripheral blood. This clonotype was obtained from an older man with active or convalescent COVID-19. V gene TRBV28 combines with J gene TRBJ1-2, with a possible D match to TRBD1 (6 bases). The chain's CDR3 is CASSSGQLHGYTF. The CDR3 nucleotides are TGTGCCAGCAGTTCAGGACAGCTTCATGGCTACACCTTC.